The TCR beta chain described here comes from a study of T cell responses to AZD1222 COVID-19 vaccine. Study results and limitations: Most donors were white British, females outnumbered males, and clonal diversity was possibly underestimated. Repertoire sampling happened only post peak T cell response.

The protocol was immunoSEQ multiplex PCR, while the TCRdb copy is restricted to in-frame clones and leaves out a portion. The table shows 95,000 to 110,000 clones, with 80% to 90% occurring only once. To note about this clone: Its specificity is unknown.

The sample consisted of peripheral blood, taken on day 0 of AZD1222 vaccination. This receptor was obtained from an adult in good health.

CDR3 region: CASSQRLAGEQYF. In nucleotides, the CDR3 is TGTGCCAGCAGTCAGAGACTAGCGGGCGAGCAGTACTTC. The chain recombines TRBV27 with TRBJ2-7; TRBD2 matches 10 bases. This CDR3 has 13 amino acids. Germline CDR1 reads MNHEY; CDR2 reads SMNVEV (reference sequence). The J segment lost 6 bases and the V segment lost 5 bases, leaving 4 bases of the junction unmatched.